This is a list of T cell receptor beta chains from one sample in a study of CD4 T cells in relation to SARS-CoV-2 and coronaviruses. The antigens these receptors bind are not known. The table came from immunoSEQ multiplex PCR; TCRdb's copy has only in-frame clones and leaves some out. The data show 9,500 to 11,000 clones, with about 81% seen just once and roughly 17% held by the top ten. Source material: CD4+ T cells from PBMCs, cultured in vitro. The receptor source for this set is a human donor in good health. CDR3s include the opening cysteine and the closing phenylalanine or tryptophan. A D gene is named only where the DNA matches it firmly. A row's size may be missing; if present it is once, few, many or a size class.

J gene: TRBJ2-7
clone size: -
V gene: TRBV7-2
D gene: -
CDR3 DNA: TGTGCCAGCAGCCCCATGATCGGGCCCTACGAGCAGTACTTC
CDR3 protein: CASSPMIGPYEQYF

J gene: TRBJ2-5
clone size: -
V gene: TRBV19
D gene: -
CDR3 DNA: TGTGCCAGTAGTCACCGGGACGGGAAAGAGACCCAGTACTTC
CDR3 protein: CASSHRDGKETQYF

J gene: TRBJ2-7
clone size: -
V gene: TRBV7-2
D gene: TRBD1
CDR3 DNA: TGTGCCACCGCGCGACAGGGAACCCACGAGCAGTACTTC
CDR3 protein: CATARQGTHEQYF

J gene: TRBJ1-5
clone size: -
V gene: TRBV30
D gene: TRBD1
CDR3 DNA: TGTGCCTGGAGTATAGGACAGGGGGCTTTGAGTAGCAATCAGCCCCAGCATTTT
CDR3 protein: CAWSIGQGALSSNQPQHF

J gene: TRBJ1-1
clone size: -
V gene: TRBV9
D gene: -
CDR3 DNA: TGTGCCAGCAGCGTAGGAGTATTGGGGGGGACTGAAGCTTTCTTT
CDR3 protein: CASSVGVLGGTEAFF

J gene: TRBJ2-3
clone size: -
V gene: TRBV10-3
D gene: TRBD1
CDR3 DNA: TGTGCCATCAGCCTAGACAGGGCCGGTGGCACAGATACGCAGTATTTT
CDR3 protein: CAISLDRAGGTDTQYF

J gene: TRBJ1-5
clone size: once
V gene: TRBV19
D gene: TRBD1
CDR3 DNA: TGTGCCAGTAGTACGTACAGGGGAAGACAGCCCCAGCATTTT
CDR3 protein: CASSTYRGRQPQHF

J gene: TRBJ2-3
clone size: -
V gene: TRBV4-3
D gene: -
CDR3 DNA: TGCGCCAGCAGCCAGAGGAGAGGGGCCAGGGCAGATACGCAGTATTTT
CDR3 protein: CASSQRRGARADTQYF

J gene: TRBJ2-4
clone size: -
V gene: TRBV12-3/TRBV12-4
D gene: TRBD2
CDR3 DNA: TGTGCCAGCAGGGGGACTAGCGGGAATCAGTACTTC
CDR3 protein: CASRGTSGNQYF

J gene: TRBJ2-7
clone size: -
V gene: TRBV2
D gene: -
CDR3 DNA: TGTGCCAGCAGAGCCGGGACAAGCTACGAGCAGTACTTC
CDR3 protein: CASRAGTSYEQYF

J gene: TRBJ2-7
clone size: -
V gene: TRBV2
D gene: -
CDR3 DNA: TGTGCCAGCAGGGATAGGGCCGAGCAGTACTTC
CDR3 protein: CASRDRAEQYF

J gene: TRBJ2-2
clone size: -
V gene: TRBV18
D gene: -
CDR3 DNA: TGTGCCAGCTCACCACGAGTAACAGGGTCGAACACCGGGGAGCTGTTTTTT
CDR3 protein: CASSPRVTGSNTGELFF

J gene: TRBJ1-2
clone size: -
V gene: TRBV12-3/TRBV12-4
D gene: -
CDR3 DNA: TGTGCCAGCGGGGATCTAGGTGATGGCTACACCTTC
CDR3 protein: CASGDLGDGYTF

J gene: TRBJ2-7
clone size: few
V gene: TRBV5-6
D gene: -
CDR3 DNA: TGTGCCAGCAGCTTGGGCGGGATCGATTACGAGCAGTACTTC
CDR3 protein: CASSLGGIDYEQYF

J gene: TRBJ2-3
clone size: -
V gene: TRBV6-5
D gene: -
CDR3 DNA: TGTGCCAGCAGGCCAGGGGTTTCGGAGCAGTATTTT
CDR3 protein: CASRPGVSEQYF

J gene: TRBJ2-3
clone size: -
V gene: TRBV5-1
D gene: TRBD1
CDR3 DNA: TGCGCCAGCAGCTTGGGTCGGCGGTTTTCGGGACAGGGCACAGATACGCAGTATTTT
CDR3 protein: CASSLGRRFSGQGTDTQYF

J gene: TRBJ1-2
clone size: few
V gene: TRBV30
D gene: -
CDR3 DNA: TGTGCCTGGAGTGATGGGGTAGGGTATGGCTACACCTTC
CDR3 protein: CAWSDGVGYGYTF

J gene: TRBJ2-5
clone size: -
V gene: TRBV5-1
D gene: TRBD1
CDR3 DNA: TGCGCCAGCAGCCTCCACAGGGGTCAGGAGACCCAGTACTTC
CDR3 protein: CASSLHRGQETQYF

J gene: TRBJ1-6
clone size: few
V gene: TRBV9
D gene: -
CDR3 DNA: TGTGCCAGCAGCTCACAGGGTGATTCACCCCTCCACTTT
CDR3 protein: CASSSQGDSPLHF

J gene: TRBJ2-3
clone size: -
V gene: TRBV5-6
D gene: TRBD2
CDR3 DNA: TGTGCCAGCAGCTTGTATGAAGCGGGGGGGCCCACAGATACGCAGTATTTT
CDR3 protein: CASSLYEAGGPTDTQYF

J gene: TRBJ1-2
clone size: -
V gene: TRBV20-1
D gene: -
CDR3 DNA: TGCAGTGCAGAAGAAAACTATGGCTACACCTTC
CDR3 protein: CSAEENYGYTF

J gene: TRBJ2-5
clone size: once
V gene: TRBV7-2
D gene: TRBD2
CDR3 DNA: TGTGCCAGCAGCTTCCTTGGACTAGCGGGAGAGGAGACCCAGTACTTC
CDR3 protein: CASSFLGLAGEETQYF